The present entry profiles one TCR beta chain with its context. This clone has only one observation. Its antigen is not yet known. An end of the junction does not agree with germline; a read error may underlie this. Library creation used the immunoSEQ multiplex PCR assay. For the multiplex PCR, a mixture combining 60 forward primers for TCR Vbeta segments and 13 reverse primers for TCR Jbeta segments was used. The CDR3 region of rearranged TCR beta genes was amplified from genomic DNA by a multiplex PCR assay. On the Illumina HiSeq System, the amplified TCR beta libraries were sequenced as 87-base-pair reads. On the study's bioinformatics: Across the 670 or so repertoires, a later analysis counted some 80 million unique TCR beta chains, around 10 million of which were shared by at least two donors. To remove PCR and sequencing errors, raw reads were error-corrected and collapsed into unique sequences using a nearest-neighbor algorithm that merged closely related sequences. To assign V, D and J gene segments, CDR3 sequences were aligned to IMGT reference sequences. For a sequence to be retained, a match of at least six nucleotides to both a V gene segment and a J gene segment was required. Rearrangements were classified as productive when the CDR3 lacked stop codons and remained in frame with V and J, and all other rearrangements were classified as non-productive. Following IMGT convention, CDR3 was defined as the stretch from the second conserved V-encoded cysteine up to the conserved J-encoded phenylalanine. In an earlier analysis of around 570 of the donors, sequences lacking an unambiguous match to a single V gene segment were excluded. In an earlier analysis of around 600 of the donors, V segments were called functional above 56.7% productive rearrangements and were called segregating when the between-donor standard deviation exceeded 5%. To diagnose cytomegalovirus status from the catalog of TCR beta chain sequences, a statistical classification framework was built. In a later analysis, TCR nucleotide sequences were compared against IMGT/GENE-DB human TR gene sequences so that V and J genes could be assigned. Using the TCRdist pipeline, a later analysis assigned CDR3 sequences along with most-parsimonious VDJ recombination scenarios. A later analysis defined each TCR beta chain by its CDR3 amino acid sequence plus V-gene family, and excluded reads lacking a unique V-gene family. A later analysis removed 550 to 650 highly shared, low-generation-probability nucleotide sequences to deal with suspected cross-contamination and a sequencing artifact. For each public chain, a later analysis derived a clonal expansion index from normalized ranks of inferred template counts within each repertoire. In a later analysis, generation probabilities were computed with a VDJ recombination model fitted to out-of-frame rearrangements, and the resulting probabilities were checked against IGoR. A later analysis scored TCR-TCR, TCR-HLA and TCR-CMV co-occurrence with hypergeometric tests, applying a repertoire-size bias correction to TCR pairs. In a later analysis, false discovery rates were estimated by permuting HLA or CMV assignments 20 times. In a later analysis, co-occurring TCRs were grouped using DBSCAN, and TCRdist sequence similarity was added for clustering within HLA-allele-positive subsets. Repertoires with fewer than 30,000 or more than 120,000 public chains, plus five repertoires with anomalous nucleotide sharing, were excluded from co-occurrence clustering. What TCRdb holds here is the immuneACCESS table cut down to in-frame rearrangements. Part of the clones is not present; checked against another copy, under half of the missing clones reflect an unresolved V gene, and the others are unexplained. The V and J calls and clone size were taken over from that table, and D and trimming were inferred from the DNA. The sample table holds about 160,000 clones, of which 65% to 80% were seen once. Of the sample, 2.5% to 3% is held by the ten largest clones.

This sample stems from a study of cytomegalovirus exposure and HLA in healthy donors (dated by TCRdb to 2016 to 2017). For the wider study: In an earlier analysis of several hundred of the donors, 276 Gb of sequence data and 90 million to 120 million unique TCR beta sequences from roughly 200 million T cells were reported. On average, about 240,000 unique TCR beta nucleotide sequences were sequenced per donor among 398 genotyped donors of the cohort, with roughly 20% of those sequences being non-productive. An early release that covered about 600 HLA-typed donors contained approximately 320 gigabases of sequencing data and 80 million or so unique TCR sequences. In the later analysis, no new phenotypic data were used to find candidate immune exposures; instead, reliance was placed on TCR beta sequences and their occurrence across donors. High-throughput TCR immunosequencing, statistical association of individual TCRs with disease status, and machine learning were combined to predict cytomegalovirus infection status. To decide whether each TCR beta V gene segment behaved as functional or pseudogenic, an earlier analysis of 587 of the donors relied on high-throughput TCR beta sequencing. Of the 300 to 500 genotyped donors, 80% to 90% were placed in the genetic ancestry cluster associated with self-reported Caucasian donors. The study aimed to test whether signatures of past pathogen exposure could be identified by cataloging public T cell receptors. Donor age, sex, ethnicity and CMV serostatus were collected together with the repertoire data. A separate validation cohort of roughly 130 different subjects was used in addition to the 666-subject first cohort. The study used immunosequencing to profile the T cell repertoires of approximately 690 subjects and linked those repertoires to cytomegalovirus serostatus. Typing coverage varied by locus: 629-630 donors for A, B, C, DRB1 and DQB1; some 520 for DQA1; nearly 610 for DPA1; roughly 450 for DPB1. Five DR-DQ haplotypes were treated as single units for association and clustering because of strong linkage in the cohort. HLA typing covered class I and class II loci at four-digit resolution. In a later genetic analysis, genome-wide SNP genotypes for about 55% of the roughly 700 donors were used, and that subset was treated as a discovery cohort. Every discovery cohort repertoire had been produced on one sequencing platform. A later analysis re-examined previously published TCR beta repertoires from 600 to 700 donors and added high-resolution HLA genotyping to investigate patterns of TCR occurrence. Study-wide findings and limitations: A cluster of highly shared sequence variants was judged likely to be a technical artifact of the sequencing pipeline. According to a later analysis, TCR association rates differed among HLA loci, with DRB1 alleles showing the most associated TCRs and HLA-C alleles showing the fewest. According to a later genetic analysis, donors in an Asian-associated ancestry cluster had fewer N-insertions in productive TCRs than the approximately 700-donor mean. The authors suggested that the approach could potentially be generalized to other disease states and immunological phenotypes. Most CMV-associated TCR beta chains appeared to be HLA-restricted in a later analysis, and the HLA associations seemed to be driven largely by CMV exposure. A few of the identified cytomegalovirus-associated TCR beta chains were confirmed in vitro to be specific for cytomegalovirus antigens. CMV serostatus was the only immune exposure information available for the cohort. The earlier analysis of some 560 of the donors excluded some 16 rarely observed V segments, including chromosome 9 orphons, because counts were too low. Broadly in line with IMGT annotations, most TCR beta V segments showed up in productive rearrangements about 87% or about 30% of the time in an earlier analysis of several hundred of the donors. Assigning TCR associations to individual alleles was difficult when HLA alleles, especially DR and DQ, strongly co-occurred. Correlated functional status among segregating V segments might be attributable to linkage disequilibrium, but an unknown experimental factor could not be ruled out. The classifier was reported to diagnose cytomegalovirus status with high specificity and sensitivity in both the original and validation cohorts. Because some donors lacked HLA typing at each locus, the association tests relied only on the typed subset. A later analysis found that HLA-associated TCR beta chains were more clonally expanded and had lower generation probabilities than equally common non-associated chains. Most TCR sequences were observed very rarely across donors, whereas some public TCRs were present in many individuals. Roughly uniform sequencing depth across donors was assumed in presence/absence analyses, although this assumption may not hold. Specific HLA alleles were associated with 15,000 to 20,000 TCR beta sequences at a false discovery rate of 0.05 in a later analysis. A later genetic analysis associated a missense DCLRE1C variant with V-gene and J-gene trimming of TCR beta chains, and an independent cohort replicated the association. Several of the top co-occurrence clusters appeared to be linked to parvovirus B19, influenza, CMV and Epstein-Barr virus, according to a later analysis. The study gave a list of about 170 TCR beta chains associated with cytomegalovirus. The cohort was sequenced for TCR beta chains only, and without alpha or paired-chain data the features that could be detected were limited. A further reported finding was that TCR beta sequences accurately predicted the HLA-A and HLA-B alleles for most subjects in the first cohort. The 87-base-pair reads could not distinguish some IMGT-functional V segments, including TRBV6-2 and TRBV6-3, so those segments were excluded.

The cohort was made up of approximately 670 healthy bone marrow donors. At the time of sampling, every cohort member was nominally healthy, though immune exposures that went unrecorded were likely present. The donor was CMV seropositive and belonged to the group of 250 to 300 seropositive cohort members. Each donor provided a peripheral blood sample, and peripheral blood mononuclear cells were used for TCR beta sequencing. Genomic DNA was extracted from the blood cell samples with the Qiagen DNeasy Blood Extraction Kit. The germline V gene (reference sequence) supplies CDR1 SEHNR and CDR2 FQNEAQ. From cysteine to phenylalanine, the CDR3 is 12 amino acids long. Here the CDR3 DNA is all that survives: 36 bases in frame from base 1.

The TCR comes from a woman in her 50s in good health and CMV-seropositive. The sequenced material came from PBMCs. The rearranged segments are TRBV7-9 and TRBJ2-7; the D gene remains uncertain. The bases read TGTTCCAGCAGCTTAGACACCTACGAGCAGTACTTC. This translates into CSSSLDTYEQYF.